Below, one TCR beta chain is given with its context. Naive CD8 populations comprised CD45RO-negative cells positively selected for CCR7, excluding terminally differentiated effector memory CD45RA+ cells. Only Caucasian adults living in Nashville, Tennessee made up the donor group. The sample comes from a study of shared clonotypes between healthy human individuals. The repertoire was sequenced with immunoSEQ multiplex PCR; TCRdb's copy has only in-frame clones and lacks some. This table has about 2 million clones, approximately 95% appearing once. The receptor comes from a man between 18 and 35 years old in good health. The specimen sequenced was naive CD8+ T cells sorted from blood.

CDR3 DNA: TGTGCCAGCAGCTTGGGGGCAGAGAACACTGAAGCTTTCTTT. Amino acid sequence: CASSLGAENTEAFF. The V and J genes are TRBV5-4 and TRBJ1-1; no clear D gene. Trimming took 0 bases from V and 1 from J, leaving 7 bases between them. The length of the CDR3 is 14 residues. The germline gives CDR1 SGHNT, CDR2 YYREEE (reference sequence). Using reference TRBV5-4 and TRBJ1-1 for the parts outside the CDR3, the full variable domain is ETGVTQSPTHLIKTRGQQVTLRCSSQSGHNTVSWYQQALGQGPQFIFQYYREEENGRGNFPPRFSGLQFPNYSSELNVNALELDDSALYLCASSLGAENTEAFFGQGTRLTVV.